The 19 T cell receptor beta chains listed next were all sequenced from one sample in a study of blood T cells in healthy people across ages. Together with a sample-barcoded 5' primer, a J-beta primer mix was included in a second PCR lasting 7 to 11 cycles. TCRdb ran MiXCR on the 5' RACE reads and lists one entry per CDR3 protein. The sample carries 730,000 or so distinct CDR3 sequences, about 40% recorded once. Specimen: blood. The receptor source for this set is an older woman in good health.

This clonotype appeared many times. The CDR3 is CSAKDRGLGGANVLTF. Here the CDR3 DNA reads TGCAGTGCAAAGGACAGGGGGCTCGGGGGGGCCAACGTCCTGACTTTC. The chain uses TRBV20-1 and TRBJ2-6; 11 bases line up with TRBD1. V was pared by 6 bases and J by 4 bases, with 8 bases of the junction left unmatched. CDR1 is DFQATT, CDR2 SNEGSKA, per germline (reference sequence). This CDR3 spans 16 amino acids.

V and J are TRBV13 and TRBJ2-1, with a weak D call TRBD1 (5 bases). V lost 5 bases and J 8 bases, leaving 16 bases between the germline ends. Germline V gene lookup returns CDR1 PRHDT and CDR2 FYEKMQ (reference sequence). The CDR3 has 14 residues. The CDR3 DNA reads TGTGCCAGCAGCGTCCGATGGGCCAGGGATGAGCAGTTCTTC. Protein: CASSVRWARDEQFF.

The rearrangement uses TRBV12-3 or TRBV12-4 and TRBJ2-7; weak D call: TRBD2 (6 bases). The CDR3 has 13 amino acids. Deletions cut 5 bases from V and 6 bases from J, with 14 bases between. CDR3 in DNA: TGTGCCAGCAGTGTAGGGACTTCCCCCGAGCAGTACTTC. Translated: CASSVGTSPEQYF.

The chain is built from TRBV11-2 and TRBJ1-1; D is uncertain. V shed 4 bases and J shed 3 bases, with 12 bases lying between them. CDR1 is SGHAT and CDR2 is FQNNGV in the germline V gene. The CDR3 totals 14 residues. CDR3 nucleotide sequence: TGTGCCAGCAGCTCTCCACAGTGGGACACTGAAGCTTTCTTT. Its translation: CASSSPQWDTEAFF. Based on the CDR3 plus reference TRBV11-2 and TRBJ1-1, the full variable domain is EAGVAQSPRYKIIEKRQSVAFWCNPISGHATLYWYQQILGQGPKLLIQFQNNGVVDDSQLPKDRFSAERLKGVDSTLKIQPAKLEDSAVYLCASSSPQWDTEAFFGQGTRLTVV.

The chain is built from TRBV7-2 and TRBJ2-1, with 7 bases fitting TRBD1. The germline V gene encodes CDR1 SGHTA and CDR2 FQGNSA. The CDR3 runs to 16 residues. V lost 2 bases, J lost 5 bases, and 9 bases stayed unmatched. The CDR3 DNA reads TGTGCCAGCAGCTTAAGCTTCGGACAGGAAAACAATGAGCAGTTCTTC. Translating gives CASSLSFGQENNEQFF.

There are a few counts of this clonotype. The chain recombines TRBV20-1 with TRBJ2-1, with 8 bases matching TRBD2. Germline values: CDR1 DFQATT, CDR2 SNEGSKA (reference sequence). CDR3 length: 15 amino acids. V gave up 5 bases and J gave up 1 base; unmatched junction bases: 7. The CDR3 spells CSAPKSGSSYNEQFF. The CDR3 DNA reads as TGCAGTGCTCCTAAGAGCGGGAGTTCCTACAATGAGCAGTTCTTC.

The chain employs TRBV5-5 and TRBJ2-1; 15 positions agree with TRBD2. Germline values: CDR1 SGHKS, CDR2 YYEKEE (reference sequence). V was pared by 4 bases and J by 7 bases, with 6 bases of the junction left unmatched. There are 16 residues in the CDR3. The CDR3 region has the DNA TGTGCCAGCAGCGGCGGACTAGCGGGAGGGAGGAATGAGCAGTTCTTC. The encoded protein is CASSGGLAGGRNEQFF.

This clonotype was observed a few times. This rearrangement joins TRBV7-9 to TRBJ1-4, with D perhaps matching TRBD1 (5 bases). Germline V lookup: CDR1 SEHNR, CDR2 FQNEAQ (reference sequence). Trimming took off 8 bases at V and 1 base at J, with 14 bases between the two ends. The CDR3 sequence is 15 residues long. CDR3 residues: CASSRGDGTNEKLFF. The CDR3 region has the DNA TGTGCCAGCTCGCGGGGGGATGGAACTAATGAAAAACTGTTTTTT.

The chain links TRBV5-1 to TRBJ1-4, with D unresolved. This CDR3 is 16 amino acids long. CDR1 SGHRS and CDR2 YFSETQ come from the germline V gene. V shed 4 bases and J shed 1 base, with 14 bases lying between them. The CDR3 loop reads CASSPDPPVTNEKLFF. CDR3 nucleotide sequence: TGCGCCAGCAGCCCGGACCCGCCCGTAACTAATGAAAAACTGTTTTTT. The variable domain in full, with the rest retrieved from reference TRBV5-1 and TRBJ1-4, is KAGVTQTPRYLIKTRGQQVTLSCSPISGHRSVSWYQQTPGQGLQFLFEYFSETQRNKGNFPGRFSGRQFSNSRSEMNVSTLELGDSALYLCASSPDPPVTNEKLFFGSGTQLSVL.

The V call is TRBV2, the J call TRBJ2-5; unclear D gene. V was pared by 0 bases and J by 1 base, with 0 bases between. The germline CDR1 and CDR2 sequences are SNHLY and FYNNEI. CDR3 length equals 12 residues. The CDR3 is CASSEAQETQYF. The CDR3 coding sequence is TGTGCCAGCAGTGAAGCCCAAGAGACCCAGTACTTC.

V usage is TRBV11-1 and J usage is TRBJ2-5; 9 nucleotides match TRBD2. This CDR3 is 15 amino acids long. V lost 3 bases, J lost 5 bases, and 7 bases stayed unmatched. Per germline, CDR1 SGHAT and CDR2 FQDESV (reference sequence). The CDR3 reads CASSFLAGEVETQYF. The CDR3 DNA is TGTGCCAGCAGCTTCTTAGCGGGGGAAGTGGAGACCCAGTACTTC.

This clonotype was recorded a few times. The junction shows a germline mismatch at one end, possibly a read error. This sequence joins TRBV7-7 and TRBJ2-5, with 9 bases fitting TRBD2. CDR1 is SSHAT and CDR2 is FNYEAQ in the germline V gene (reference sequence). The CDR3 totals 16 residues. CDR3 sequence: CASSLVDSGRAETQYF. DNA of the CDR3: TGTGCTAGCAGCTTAGTAGATAGCGGGAGAGCGGAGACCCAGTACTTC.

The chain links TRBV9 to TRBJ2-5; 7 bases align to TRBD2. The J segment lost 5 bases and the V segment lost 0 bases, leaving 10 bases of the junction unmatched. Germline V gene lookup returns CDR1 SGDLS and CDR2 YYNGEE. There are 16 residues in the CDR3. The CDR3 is CASSVALGGSGETQYF. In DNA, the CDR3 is TGTGCCAGCAGCGTAGCTCTCGGCGGGAGTGGGGAGACCCAGTACTTC. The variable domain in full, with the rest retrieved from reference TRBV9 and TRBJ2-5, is DSGVTQTPKHLITATGQRVTLRCSPRSGDLSVYWYQQSLDQGLQFLIQYYNGEERAKGNILERFSAQQFPDLHSELNLSSLELGDSALYFCASSVALGGSGETQYFGPGTRLLVL.

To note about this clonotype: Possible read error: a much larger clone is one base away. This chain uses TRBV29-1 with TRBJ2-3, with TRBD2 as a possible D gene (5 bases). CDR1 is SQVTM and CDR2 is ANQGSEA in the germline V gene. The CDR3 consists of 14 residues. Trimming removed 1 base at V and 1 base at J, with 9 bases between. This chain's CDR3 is CSVEGGVGTDTQYF. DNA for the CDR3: TGCAGCGTTGAAGGGGGAGTAGGCACAGATACGCAGTATTTT.

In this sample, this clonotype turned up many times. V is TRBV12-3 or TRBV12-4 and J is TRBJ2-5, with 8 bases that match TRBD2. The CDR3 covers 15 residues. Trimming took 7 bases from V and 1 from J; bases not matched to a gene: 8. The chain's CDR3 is CASTIAAGGQETQYF. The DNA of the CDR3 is TGTGCCAGCACTATTGCGGCGGGGGGCCAAGAGACCCAGTACTTC.

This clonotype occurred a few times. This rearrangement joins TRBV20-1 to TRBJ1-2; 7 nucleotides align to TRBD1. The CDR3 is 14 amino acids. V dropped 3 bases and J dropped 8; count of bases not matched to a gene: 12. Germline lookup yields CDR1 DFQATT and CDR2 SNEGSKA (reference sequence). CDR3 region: CSASEPTGNGGYTF. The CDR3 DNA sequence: TGCAGTGCTAGTGAACCGACAGGGAATGGAGGCTACACCTTC.

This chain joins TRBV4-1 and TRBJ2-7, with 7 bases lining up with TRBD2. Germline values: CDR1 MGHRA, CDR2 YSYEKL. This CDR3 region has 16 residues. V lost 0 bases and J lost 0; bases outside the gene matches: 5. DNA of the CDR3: TGCGCCAGCAGCCAAGATCTAGCGGAAAGCTCCTACGAGCAGTACTTC. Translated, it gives CASSQDLAESSYEQYF.

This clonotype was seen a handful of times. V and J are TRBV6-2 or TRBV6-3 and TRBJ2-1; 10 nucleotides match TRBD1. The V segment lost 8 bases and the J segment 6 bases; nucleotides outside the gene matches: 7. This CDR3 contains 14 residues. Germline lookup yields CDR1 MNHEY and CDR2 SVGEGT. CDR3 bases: TGTGCCAGCGGTGGGGACAGGGGTATCAATGAGCAGTTCTTC. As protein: CASGGDRGINEQFF.

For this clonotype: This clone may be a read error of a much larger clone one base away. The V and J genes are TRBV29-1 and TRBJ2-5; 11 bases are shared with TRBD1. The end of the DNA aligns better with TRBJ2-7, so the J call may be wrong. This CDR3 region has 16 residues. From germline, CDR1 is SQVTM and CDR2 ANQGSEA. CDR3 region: CSVLDGGTGGAHEQYF. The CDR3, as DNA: TGCAGCGTTCTCGACGGGGGGACAGGGGGAGCCCACGAGCAGTACTTC.